This TCR beta chain was found in a study of brain metastases from non-small cell lung cancer. Here immunoSEQ multiplex PCR was the method, and the copy in TCRdb shows in-frame clones only, minus some. Of several thousand clones in the sample, roughly 85% were seen once. The sequence derives from a donor aged 40 or over with non-small cell lung cancer. Sequencing input: primary lung tumor tissue.

The CDR3 DNA sequence: TGCGCCAGCAGCCCGGAGAGCTTGAACACTGAAGCTTTCTTT. Translation: CASSPESLNTEAFF. This rearrangement joins TRBV5-1 to TRBJ1-1; unclear D gene. This CDR3 is built from 14 residues. The germline CDR1 and CDR2 sequences are SGHRS and YFSETQ. The V end lost 4 bases, the J end lost 0 bases, and 10 bases lay between the germline ends.